This TCR beta chain was observed in a study of PD-1 blockade in classical Hodgkin lymphoma (dated by TCRdb to 2019 to 2021). About the investigation overall: Nivolumab dosing was 3 mg/kg intravenously every 2 weeks, continuing until either disease progression or unacceptable toxicity. The study used TCR beta sequencing and CyTOF to define a peripheral blood immune signature of response to PD-1 blockade in classical Hodgkin lymphoma.

The Qiagen DNeasy kit was used to extract genomic DNA both from unsorted PBMCs and from the negatively selected CD4+ and CD8+ fractions. Amplification of TCR beta CDR3 regions was done by immunoSEQ multiplex PCR with primers that anneal to V and J segments. A synthetic immune receptor repertoire was used to minimize amplification bias, and any remaining bias was removed computationally after sequencing. From the authors' description of their analysis: Custom Python scripts were used to quantify repertoire diversity as the Shannon entropy index. Unsorted, CD4+ and CD8+ repertoires were analyzed separately, except for combined analyses in which CD4+ and CD8+ sequences were merged in silico. A clone was considered expanded if an increase in frequency of at least 2-fold after treatment relative to C1D1 was found, and a pseudocount of 0.5 was applied to clones undetected at baseline. Clones with 0 or 1 copy at C1D1 were classified as singleton clones, and clones with 2 or more copies were classified as non-singleton clones. By matching protein sequences in sorted samples from the same patient, clones expanded in unsorted samples were annotated as CD4+, CD8+ or unknown. Wilcoxon tests on paired samples were used to test diversity changes from C1D1 to C4D1. TCRdb obtained this table from immuneACCESS and retained in-frame rearrangements with V and J assigned. These tables miss some clones; where compared with another copy, unresolved V genes account for less than half of the shortfall, and the remainder is unexplained. V and J calls and clone size are given by that table; D and trimming were obtained from the DNA. This sample holds 10,000 to 15,000 clones; about 91% were observed only once. The top ten hold approximately 10% of the sample.

On this clone: Its recognized antigen is unknown. Base-call qualities are not available, and no considerably larger clone is one nucleotide away.

The study at large found these results: By C4D1, a significant rise was seen in CD4+ TCR diversity but not in CD8+ TCR diversity (p=0.0027 vs p=0.16), and the rise was most apparent among complete responders (p=0.02). Lower diversity was observed in patients in whom nivolumab was started less than 1 year after ASCT, and these patients were excluded from later analyses so that confounding by immune reconstitution would be avoided. Newly diagnosed patients were reported to have lower baseline TCR diversity than healthy donors, and relapsed/refractory patients were reported to have lower baseline TCR diversity still. The study was limited to a single clinical trial cohort, and causes of repertoire differences, possibly disease activity or prior therapy, remained undefined. Trial patients achieving complete response had baseline diversity similar to newly diagnosed patients, whereas partial responders and progressors had significantly lower diversity.

At the junction V is shortened by 6 bases and J by 2 bases, with 16 bases in between. The CDR3 contains 14 residues, cysteine and phenylalanine counted. Solely the CDR3 DNA is kept, with 42 bases framed from the first base. The germline V gene sets CDR1 to SQVTM and CDR2 to ANQGSEA. The time point label corresponds to: cycle 1 day 1 (C1D1), immediately before nivolumab initiation. Relapse after autologous stem cell transplantation had occurred in all trial patients, and cohorts A, B and C were distinguished by prior brentuximab vedotin exposure. A total of 56 patients with relapsed/refractory classical Hodgkin lymphoma made up the trial cohort, and each patient's best overall response was complete response, partial response or progressive disease. Single-agent nivolumab was administered to trial patients in the multi-cohort phase II CheckMate 205 trial. An independent review committee assessed best overall response using the 2007 International Working Group response criteria. Trial PBMCs were collected just before the start of nivolumab (C1D1) and during therapy at cycle 2 day 1 and cycle 4 day 1. Peripheral blood was collected in 8 mL Vacutainer Cell Preparation Tubes, from which PBMCs were isolated by centrifugation and then cryopreserved.

The receptor was isolated from a human donor with classical Hodgkin lymphoma. This receptor chain uses TRBV29-1 and TRBJ2-5; the D gene remains uncertain. The specimen was peripheral blood mononuclear cells (PBMCs), collected at baseline. The CDR3 here reads CSVVPAGLQETQYF. The DNA sequence is given as TGCAGCGTAGTCCCCGCAGGTCTACAAGAGACCCAGTACTTC.